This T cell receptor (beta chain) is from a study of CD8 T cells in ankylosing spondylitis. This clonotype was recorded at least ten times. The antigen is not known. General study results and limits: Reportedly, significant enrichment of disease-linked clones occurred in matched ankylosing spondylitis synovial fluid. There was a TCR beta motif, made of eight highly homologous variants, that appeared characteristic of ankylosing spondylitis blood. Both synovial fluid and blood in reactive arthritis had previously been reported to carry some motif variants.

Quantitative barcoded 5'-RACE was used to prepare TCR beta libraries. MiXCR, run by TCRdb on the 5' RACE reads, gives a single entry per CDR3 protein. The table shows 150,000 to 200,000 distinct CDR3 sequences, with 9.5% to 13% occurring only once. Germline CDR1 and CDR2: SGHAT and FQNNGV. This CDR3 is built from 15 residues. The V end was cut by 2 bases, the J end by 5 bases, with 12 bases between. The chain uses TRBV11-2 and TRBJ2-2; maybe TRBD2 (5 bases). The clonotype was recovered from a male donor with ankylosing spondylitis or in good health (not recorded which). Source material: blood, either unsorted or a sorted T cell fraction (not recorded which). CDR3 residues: CASSLHVGKTGELFF. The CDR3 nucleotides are TGTGCCAGCAGCTTACATGTCGGGAAGACCGGGGAGCTGTTTTTT. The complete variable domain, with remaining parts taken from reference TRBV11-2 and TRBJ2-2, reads EAGVAQSPRYKIIEKRQSVAFWCNPISGHATLYWYQQILGQGPKLLIQFQNNGVVDDSQLPKDRFSAERLKGVDSTLKIQPAKLEDSAVYLCASSLHVGKTGELFFGEGSRLTVL.